Below, 21 T cell receptor beta chains from the same sample are listed, as sequenced in a study of T cell responses to AZD1222 COVID-19 vaccine. The protocol was immunoSEQ multiplex PCR, while the TCRdb copy is restricted to in-frame clones and leaves out a portion. The sample has some 180,000 clones, almost 95% seen once. Specimen: peripheral blood, collected on day 0 of AZD1222 vaccination. These receptors came from an adult in good health.

The rearrangement joins TRBV7-8 to TRBJ2-5; the D is unclear. The V end lost 5 bases, the J end lost 5 bases, and 15 bases lay between the germline ends. This CDR3 spans 14 amino acids. Germline CDR1 reads SGHVS; CDR2 reads FQNEAQ. In nucleotides, the CDR3 is TGTGCCAGCAGCCCCCGCGGTCCCGGGGAGACCCAGTACTTC. It specifies CASSPRGPGETQYF.

The rearrangement links TRBV7-2 to TRBJ1-5; 7 nucleotides align to TRBD1. Germline V gene data show CDR1 as SGHTA and CDR2 as FQGNSA. V shed 5 bases and J 4 bases; nucleotides not matched to a gene: 8. The CDR3 sequence is 15 residues long. The chain's CDR3 is CASSPWDSTNQPQHF. The DNA of the CDR3 is TGTGCCAGCAGCCCCTGGGACAGCACAAATCAGCCCCAGCATTTT.

The chain employs TRBV6-2 or TRBV6-3 and TRBJ1-4, with D hard to call. Trimming removed 2 bases at V and 17 bases at J, with 18 bases between. The CDR3 runs 13 residues. CDR1 and CDR2 from the germline V gene are MNHEY and SVGEGT. The CDR3 coding sequence is TGTGCCAGCAGTTACGACTTCGGAGCAACCCCCTTTTTT. Residues: CASSYDFGATPFF.

V usage is TRBV6-6 and J usage is TRBJ1-3; no firm D call. CDR3 length: 13 residues. V gave up 6 bases and J gave up 0 bases, with 6 bases separating them. Germline CDR1 is MNHNY and CDR2 is SVGAGI (reference sequence). CDR3 in amino acids: CASRYSSGNTIYF. In nucleotides, the CDR3 is TGTGCCAGCAGGTATAGCTCTGGAAACACCATATATTTT.

The V call is TRBV29-1, the J call TRBJ2-3; tentatively, D is TRBD1 or TRBD2 (5 bases each). V was shortened by 4 bases and J by 14 bases, with 22 bases between the two germline ends. The CDR3 length is 13 residues. Germline V gene data show CDR1 as SQVTM and CDR2 as ANQGSEA. CDR3 residues: CSVVWPSGTRLYF. The CDR3 nucleotides are TGCAGCGTTGTTTGGCCCTCGGGGACCCGCCTGTATTTT.

This chain connects TRBV30 to TRBJ2-1; D uncertain. V was pared by 5 bases and J by 6 bases, with 8 bases between. The CDR3 totals 11 residues. Germline V gene data show CDR1 as GTSNPN and CDR2 as SVGIG (reference sequence). CDR3 region: CAWGPLNEQFF. DNA of the CDR3: TGTGCCTGGGGGCCGCTCAATGAGCAGTTCTTC.

The rearrangement uses TRBV29-1 and TRBJ1-1, with unresolved D. Germline V CDR1 and CDR2: SQVTM, ANQGSEA. CDR3 length equals 12 residues. Trimming pared 4 bases from V and 0 bases from J, leaving 6 bases between. The CDR3 region has the DNA TGCAGCGTTGGTTGGGTGAACACTGAAGCTTTCTTT. It is translated as CSVGWVNTEAFF.

The V gene is TRBV2, the J gene TRBJ1-5, with TRBD1 matching 9 bases. Germline V CDR1 and CDR2: SNHLY, FYNNEI. The CDR3 runs to 15 residues. Unmatched junction bases numbered 7, after V lost 3 bases and J lost 7 bases. CDR3 residues: CASSESTGGYQPQHF. DNA of the CDR3: TGTGCCAGCAGTGAGAGTACAGGGGGCTACCAGCCCCAGCATTTT.

The chain couples TRBV7-9 to TRBJ1-1; D ambiguous. V dropped 5 bases and J dropped 5 bases, with 9 bases sitting between them. This CDR3 spans 12 amino acids. Germline values: CDR1 SEHNR, CDR2 FQNEAQ (reference sequence). CDR3 sequence (DNA): TGTGCCAGCAGCCACGATTTGACTGAAGCTTTCTTT. It translates to CASSHDLTEAFF. The variable domain in full, with the rest retrieved from reference TRBV7-9 and TRBJ1-1, is DTGVSQNPRHKITKRGQNVTFRCDPISEHNRLYWYRQTLGQGPEFLTYFQNEAQLEKSRLLSDRFSAERPKGSFSTLEIQRTEQGDSAMYLCASSHDLTEAFFGQGTRLTVV.

CDR3 sequence reads: CSVKGADLDEQYV. The DNA for the CDR3 is TGCAGCGTCAAAGGGGCCGACCTCGACGAGCAGTACGTC. The J gene is TRBJ2-7, the V gene TRBV29-1, with D possibly TRBD1 on 5 matching bases. The CDR3 length is 13 residues. Per germline, CDR1 SQVTM and CDR2 ANQGSEA. With 6 bases removed from V and 5 bases from J, the gap between germline ends came to 17 bases.

The V and J genes are TRBV19 and TRBJ2-1; perhaps TRBD2 as D (5 bases). Per the germline V gene, CDR1 is LNHDA and CDR2 is SQIVND (reference sequence). Trimming left V 7 bases short and J 10 bases short, with 17 bases between. The CDR3 contains 13 residues. CDR3 region: CASMERPYSEQFF. The DNA of the CDR3 is TGTGCCAGTATGGAGCGGCCCTACTCGGAGCAGTTCTTC.

The chain uses TRBV25-1 and TRBJ1-1; D gene unclear. Germline V gene sequence: CDR1 MGHDK, CDR2 SYGVNS. V gave up 0 bases and J gave up 5 bases, with 7 bases separating them. There are 13 residues in the CDR3. CDR3 nucleotides: TGTGCCAGCAGTGAATATCTAGCTACTGAAGCTTTCTTT. This translates into CASSEYLATEAFF. The whole variable domain, remainder taken from reference TRBV25-1 and TRBJ1-1, is EADIYQTPRYLVIGTGKKITLECSQTMGHDKMYWYQQDPGMELHLIHYSYGVNSTEKGDLSSESTVSRIRTEHFPLTLESARPSHTSQYLCASSEYLATEAFFGQGTRLTVV.

V is TRBV9 and J is TRBJ1-1; D uncertain. V dropped 5 bases and J dropped 3 bases, with 14 bases sitting between them. The germline V gene encodes CDR1 SGDLS and CDR2 YYNGEE. There are 14 residues in the CDR3. CDR3 coding DNA: TGTGCCAGCAGTCCAGGAGGTAGGCACACTGAAGCTTTCTTT. It is translated as CASSPGGRHTEAFF.

V gene TRBV7-9 combines with J gene TRBJ1-2; TRBD1 is a possible D gene (5 bases). V was trimmed by 5 bases and J by 12 bases, leaving 16 bases between them. CDR3 length: 12 residues. Germline loops: CDR1 SEHNR, CDR2 FQNEAQ (reference sequence). This CDR3 is CASSALGGSHTF. The CDR3 DNA sequence: TGTGCCAGCAGCGCTCTGGGGGGGTCTCACACCTTC.

This clone was recorded only once. DNA of the CDR3: TGTGCCAGCAGTGCCATCGAAGACCGCGACAGTGAAGCTTTCTTT. Protein: CASSAIEDRDSEAFF. The chain recombines TRBV2 with TRBJ1-1, with a possible D match to TRBD1 (5 bases). V lost 4 bases, J lost 7 bases, and 19 bases lay in between. CDR3 length equals 15 residues. Germline V lookup: CDR1 SNHLY, CDR2 FYNNEI.

The chain links TRBV27 to TRBJ1-5; maybe TRBD1 (5 bases). The V gene's germline CDR1 is MNHEY and CDR2 SMNVEV (reference sequence). Deletions cut 2 bases from V and 0 bases from J, with 8 bases between. The CDR3 loop spans 15 amino acids. The CDR3 reads CASSLGAGSNQPQHF. CDR3 in DNA: TGTGCCAGCAGTTTAGGGGCAGGTAGCAATCAGCCCCAGCATTTT.

This chain links TRBV30 with TRBJ2-2; 9 bases are a match to TRBD1. The germline V gene encodes CDR1 GTSNPN and CDR2 SVGIG (reference sequence). The CDR3 totals 14 residues. The J segment lost 4 bases and the V segment lost 8 bases, leaving 8 bases of the junction unmatched. CDR3 residues: CALSRDRVTGELFF. The CDR3 region has the DNA TGTGCCCTGAGCCGGGACAGGGTCACCGGGGAGCTGTTTTTT.

This clone has only one observation. The V and J genes are TRBV15 and TRBJ2-7; D is possibly TRBD1 or TRBD2 (6 bases each). The V end lost 2 bases, the J end lost 0 bases, and 11 bases lay between the germline ends. The CDR3 is made up of 15 amino acids. Germline V lookup: CDR1 LNHNV, CDR2 YYDKDF (reference sequence). This CDR3 is CATSRLGGSSYEQYV. DNA for the CDR3: TGTGCCACCAGCAGATTAGGGGGGAGCTCCTACGAGCAGTACGTC.

J is TRBJ2-7 and V is TRBV4-2, with 10 nucleotides matching TRBD1. This CDR3 comprises 15 residues. CDR1 and CDR2 (germline): LGHNA, YNFKEQ. The junction had 6 bases not matched to a gene; V was cut back by 2 bases and J by 5 bases. The DNA of the CDR3 is TGTGCCAGCAGCCAACTCGGACAGGGGGTCAACGAGCAGTACTTC. It specifies CASSQLGQGVNEQYF.

On this clone: The junction differs from germline at one of its ends, possibly a read error. The V and J genes are TRBV5-6 and TRBJ1-6; 8 nucleotides match TRBD1. There are 13 residues in the CDR3. The germline V gene has CDR1 SGHDT and CDR2 YYEEEE. CDR3 DNA sequence: TGTGCCAGCAGCTTGGGCCAGGGGGCGAGACGTGGCTTT. Its protein product is CASSLGQGARRGF.

In its sample, this clone was seen a few times. The chain links TRBV15 to TRBJ1-4; D is unresolved. The CDR3 is 12 residues long. The V and J ends lost 3 bases and 8 bases respectively, with 7 bases between them. CDR1 and CDR2 (germline): LNHNV, YYDKDF (reference sequence). The CDR3 region has the DNA TGTGCCACCAGCAGGATTGGGGAAAAACTGTTTTTT. The encoded protein is CATSRIGEKLFF.